Listed below are T cell receptor beta chains from one sample, sequenced in a study of T cells in Graves' hyperthyroidism and ophthalmopathy. MiXCR, applied by TCRdb to the multiplex PCR reads, yields one record per CDR3 protein. The sample carries 500,000 to 650,000 distinct CDR3 sequences, less than 20% recorded once. The sequencing input was blood. The receptor source for this set is a man aged 40-49 years with Graves' ophthalmopathy. Both conserved end residues are part of each CDR3. D genes are given only for firm matches. The listing skips clone size in some rows; elsewhere it reads once, few, many or a size class.

few	TRBJ1-2	TRBV12-3/TRBV12-4	-	TGTGCCAGCAATTCAGGGCCAGGGGGCTACACCTTC	CASNSGPGGYTF
-	TRBJ2-1	TRBV20-1	-	TGCAGTGCTAGGGAGGGGGGCCCCAATGAGCAGTCCTTC	CSAREGGPNEQSF
many	TRBJ1-1	TRBV28	-	TGTGCCAGCAGTCCTTCTTGGGTTTCAGCTTTCTTT	CASSPSWVSAFF
-	TRBJ2-7	TRBV6-1	-	TGTGCCAGCAGCCTTACAGGGTGGGAGCAGTACTTC	CASSLTGWEQYF
few	TRBJ2-3	TRBV11-3	-	TGTGCCACCTCTCCTCGCTCGCGGGGCCTGAGATGTACGCAGTATTTT	CATSPRSRGLRCTQYF
-	TRBJ2-3	TRBV5-4	TRBD2	TGTGCCAGCAGCTTGCCCCCTGGACTAGCAACTCCAGATACGCAGTATTTT	CASSLPPGLATPDTQYF
few	TRBJ2-7	TRBV13	-	TGTGCCAGCAGCTACCGACAGTCTCCCTACGAGCAGTACTTC	CASSYRQSPYEQYF
-	TRBJ2-1	TRBV6-1	-	TGTGCCAGCCAGGGCACTAGCTCCTACAATGAGCAGTTCTTC	CASQGTSSYNEQFF
many	TRBJ2-3	TRBV5-1	TRBD1	TGCGCCAGCAGGCGCGGACAGGGGCCTGGCACAGATACGCAGTATTTT	CASRRGQGPGTDTQYF
-	TRBJ2-2	TRBV6-9	TRBD2	TGTGCCAGCAGCTTTTTCTCCTTCACGACTAGCGGGACGAACACCGGGGAGCTGTTTTTT	CASSFFSFTTSGTNTGELFF
-	TRBJ2-3	TRBV25-1	-	TGTGCCAGCATCCTCAGGGAGAATGGCACAGATACGCAGTATTTT	CASILRENGTDTQYF
few	TRBJ2-2	TRBV7-2	-	TGTGTCAGCAGTCCTTTTGGGGGACAATTTGCGAACACCGGGGAGCTGTTTTTT	CVSSPFGGQFANTGELFF
-	TRBJ1-2	TRBV6-1	-	TGTGCCAGCAAGAGGTATGGCTACACCTTC	CASKRYGYTF
many	TRBJ1-2	TRBV2	-	TGTGCCAGCAGTGAAGGTTCCTTCCGGGGCTACACCTTC	CASSEGSFRGYTF
many	TRBJ2-7	TRBV5-1	-	TGCGCCAGCAGCCCTGGGGACACATACTCCTACGAGCAGTACTTC	CASSPGDTYSYEQYF
-	TRBJ1-3	TRBV7-9	-	TGTGCCAGCAGCTTAGCACAGTCTGGAAACACCATATATTTT	CASSLAQSGNTIYF
many	TRBJ1-1	TRBV6-2/TRBV6-3	TRBD1	TGTGCCAGCAGTGCAAGTCGGGGGACAGGGGTTCGGATGAACACTGAAGCTTTCTTT	CASSASRGTGVRMNTEAFF
many	TRBJ1-1	TRBV6-1	TRBD1	TGTGCCAGCAGTGCTACCGGGACAGGGGTTCCTGAAGCTTTCTTT	CASSATGTGVPEAFF
-	TRBJ2-2	TRBV19	-	TGTGGGGAGGGGACAGGCGACACCGGGGAGCTGTTTTTT	CGEGTGDTGELFF
-	TRBJ1-1	TRBV28	-	TGTGCCAGCAGGGGACAACCCATGAATACTGAAGCTTTCTTT	CASRGQPMNTEAFF
many	TRBJ2-2	TRBV11-2	TRBD2	TGTGCCAGCAGCTTTGTGCCAGCGGGGGGTTTCGGGGAGCTGTTTTTT	CASSFVPAGGFGELFF
many	TRBJ2-5	TRBV2	-	TGTGCCAGCATAAGCACGAACCCGTACTTC	CASISTNPYF
many	TRBJ2-1	TRBV6-5	TRBD1	TGTGCCAGCAGTTACTCGACAGGGAACAATGAGCAGTTCTTC	CASSYSTGNNEQFF
many	TRBJ1-1	TRBV2	-	TGTGCCAGCAGTGAAGAAGGCGGCAGGGTGGTGGCTTTCTTT	CASSEEGGRVVAFF
few	TRBJ2-3	TRBV20-1	-	TGCAGTGCTATGAGCGACCGCACAGATACGCAGTATTTT	CSAMSDRTDTQYF
-	TRBJ2-5	TRBV12-5	-	TGTGCTAGTGGTTTGTTTTCGGGGCGGCAAGAGACCCAGTACTTC	CASGLFSGRQETQYF
-	TRBJ1-2	TRBV6-2/TRBV6-3	-	TGCGCCAGCATCAGGGGTCAGTCCGGTGGCTACACCTTC	CASIRGQSGGYTF
few	TRBJ2-7	TRBV20-1	TRBD2	TGCAGTGCTAGGACTAGCTTCTACGAGCAGTACTTC	CSARTSFYEQYF
-	TRBJ2-1	TRBV28	TRBD1	TGTGCCAGCAGGGCCGGGACAGGGTATAGTGAGCAGTTCTTC	CASRAGTGYSEQFF
-	TRBJ2-1	TRBV28	-	TGTGCCAGCAGTTTGTTTACTCCCCAATCCTACAATGAGCAGTTCTTC	CASSLFTPQSYNEQFF
-	TRBJ1-5	TRBV19	-	TGTGCCAGTAGTATAAGGGGTTGGGGCAATCAGCCCCAGCATTTT	CASSIRGWGNQPQHF